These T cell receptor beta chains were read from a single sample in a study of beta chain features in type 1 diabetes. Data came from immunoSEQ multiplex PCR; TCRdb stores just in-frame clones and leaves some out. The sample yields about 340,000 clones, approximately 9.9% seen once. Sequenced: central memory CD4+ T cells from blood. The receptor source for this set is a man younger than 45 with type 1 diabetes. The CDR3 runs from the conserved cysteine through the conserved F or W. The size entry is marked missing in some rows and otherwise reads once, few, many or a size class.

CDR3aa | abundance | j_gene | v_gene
CASSNQVTNTGELFF | few | TRBJ2-2 | TRBV19
CASSRYTGPNSPLHF | NA | TRBJ1-6 | TRBV18
CASSREELDTQYF | NA | TRBJ2-3 | TRBV7-9
CASSYSLAGSTDTQYF | NA | TRBJ2-3 | TRBV6-6
CASCLAGAGGGELFF | NA | TRBJ2-2 | TRBV2
CASSPPHEGEQFF | NA | TRBJ2-1 | TRBV18
CASNKPGQGNYGYTF | NA | TRBJ1-2 | TRBV28
CASSPARLLNSPLHF | NA | TRBJ1-6 | TRBV18
CASSRTGVKGDNEQFF | NA | TRBJ2-1 | TRBV5-1
CASSPGGVAEQYF | NA | TRBJ2-7 | TRBV7-7
CASSWASSYEQYF | NA | TRBJ2-7 | TRBV28
CASSLDSSNQPQHF | once | TRBJ1-5 | TRBV2
CSANRDQRGTF | few | TRBJ1-2 | TRBV20-1
CASSQDGLGETQYF | many | TRBJ2-5 | TRBV4-1
CASSVTVTNEKLFF | NA | TRBJ1-4 | TRBV7-2
CASSQAHRGFHTF | NA | TRBJ1-2 | TRBV6-5
CAWSASGPEQYF | NA | TRBJ2-7 | TRBV30
CASSPRLAGATDTQYF | NA | TRBJ2-3 | TRBV7-2
CARAGRQGRVGQPQHF | few | TRBJ1-5 | TRBV9